Sequencing of this T cell receptor (beta chain) was carried out in a study of OX40 agonist ivuxolimab in advanced cancers. The wider study: The patients got ivuxolimab, which is an agonistic anti-OX40 (CD134) antibody. Study-wide results and caveats: Dosing at 0.1 to 3.0 mg/kg was accompanied by clonal expansion of CD4+ and CD8+ blood T cells by week 6.

V lost 2 bases and J lost 2; bases outside the gene matches: 6. This CDR3 region has 16 residues. CDR1 is KGHSH, CDR2 LQKENI, per germline. Drawing of blood for sampling happened at baseline, at cycle 4 day 1, and at cycle 7 day 1. Generated by immunoSEQ multiplex PCR, the TCRdb table keeps only in-frame clones and is missing some. The table records 65,000 to 80,000 clones, roughly 89% of them present only once. Of note for this clone: Its antigen remains unidentified.

The sequencing here drew on CD4+ or CD8+ T cells sorted from blood, taken in a trial of the OX40 agonist ivuxolimab. This rearrangement joins TRBV18 to TRBJ1-3; 7 bases are a match to TRBD1. The sequence was obtained from an adult with an advanced solid tumor such as melanoma, head and neck, liver or kidney cancer. The CDR3 region has the DNA TGTGCCAGCTCACCAGGGACCGGGACAGCTGGAAACACCATATATTTT. Translation gives CASSPGTGTAGNTIYF.